This T cell receptor beta chain is from a study of CXCR3-negative and CXCR3-positive naive CD8 T cells. Broader study findings: Hydrophobicity was higher for TRB CDR3s found in CXCR3-positive naive cells than in CXCR3-negative naive cells. Both of the naive subsets showed about the same high diversity, but memory CD8+ cells had much less.

Using triplicate sorts, some 300,000 cells were collected each time from every CD8+ T cell subset. Naive CD8+ T cells showed CD45RO-CCR7+CD27+CD95-. The libraries of TRB cDNA were prepared using 5' RACE with UMI labels. TCRdb re-called the 5' RACE reads, yielding one record per CDR3 amino acid sequence without DNA. This sample contains over 70,000 distinct CDR3 sequences. Germline CDR1 is SEHNR and CDR2 is FQNEAQ (reference sequence). This CDR3 has 14 amino acids. About this clonotype: The antigen remains undetermined.

Input material: naive CXCR3+ CD8+ T cells from blood. Subset in this sample: CD45RO-CCR7+CD27+CD95- naive CD8+ T cells expressing CXCR3 (TNR3+). The clonotype was recovered from a human donor in good health. Some clones in this sample may be carry-over from other donors' samples. The chain combines TRBV7-9 with TRBJ2-5. This CDR3 is CASSLITTQETQYF.